The rows below give T cell receptor beta chains drawn from one sample of a study of molecular identifiers for immune sequencing clone quantification. TCRdb redid the calling of the PCR reads with MiXCR, one entry per CDR3 protein. Of 40,000 to 45,000 distinct CDR3 sequences in the sample, over 15% were seen once. The sequenced sample consisted of naive CD8+ T cells from blood, with Jurkat cell RNA spiked in. The origin of the receptors is a human donor in good health. Some libraries in this study had Jurkat cell RNA spiked in. Both conserved end residues are part of each CDR3. The D gene is left open where the match is weak. Only some rows state a clone size, as once, few, many or a class for expanded clones.

abundance,j_gene,d_gene,v_gene,CDR3nt,CDR3aa
many,TRBJ1-2,-,TRBV5-8,TGTGCCAGCAGTTTACGACATCTTAACACATATGGCTACACCTTC,CASSLRHLNTYGYTF
many,TRBJ1-1,-,TRBV20-1,TGCAGTCCCAGCGGACCAGGGTTGAACACTGAAGCTTTCTTT,CSPSGPGLNTEAFF
many,TRBJ2-1,-,TRBV7-9,TGTGCCAGCGGGGGCTCCTACAATGAGCAGTTCTTC,CASGGSYNEQFF
many,TRBJ2-7,-,TRBV4-1,TGCGCCAGCAGCCAAGATTCGTCCTACGAGCAGTACTTC,CASSQDSSYEQYF
many,TRBJ2-2,TRBD1,TRBV29-1,TGCAGCGTTGAAGTAGGGGACAGCTACACCGGGGAGCTGTTTTTT,CSVEVGDSYTGELFF
many,TRBJ2-3,-,TRBV7-3,TGTGCCAGCAGCTTAACGGCAGGGTGGACAGATACGCAGTATTTT,CASSLTAGWTDTQYF
many,TRBJ2-3,-,TRBV18,TGTGCCAGCTCACCAGAGAGCACAGATACGCAGTATTTT,CASSPESTDTQYF
many,TRBJ2-7,-,TRBV9,TGTGCCAGCAGCGTAGAAGGGGGTCCGGGAAGGGGCGAGCAGTACTTC,CASSVEGGPGRGEQYF
many,TRBJ2-7,-,TRBV29-1,TGCAGCGTTGAGACAGGAAAGTCCTACGAGCAGTACTTC,CSVETGKSYEQYF
many,TRBJ2-5,-,TRBV11-2,TGTGCCAGCAGCTACGGGACACCCCAAGAGACCCAGTACTTC,CASSYGTPQETQYF
many,TRBJ2-3,-,TRBV20-1,TGCAGTGCTCCTCTAACGACGGGACGCACAGATACGCAGTATTTT,CSAPLTTGRTDTQYF
many,TRBJ1-5,-,TRBV6-1,TGTGCCAGCATAACGGGGGTACACAATCAGCCCCAGCATTTT,CASITGVHNQPQHF
many,TRBJ2-7,-,TRBV4-3,TGCGCCAGCAGCCAAGATCGGGGGATCAGCTACGAGCAGTACTTC,CASSQDRGISYEQYF
many,TRBJ1-2,-,TRBV28,TGTGCCAGTCACGATGAGGGGTATGGCTACACCTTC,CASHDEGYGYTF
many,TRBJ1-1,TRBD1,TRBV6-5,TGTGCCAGCAGTTACGGGGCAGGGGGCATGGAAGCTTTCTTT,CASSYGAGGMEAFF
many,TRBJ1-5,-,TRBV9,TGTGCCAGCAGCGTAGGCCCAGAAGGTCAGCCCCAGCATTTT,CASSVGPEGQPQHF
many,TRBJ1-2,-,TRBV2,TGTGCCAGCAGTGAGGGGTCCGTTCCCTCGGCGATTTATGGCTACACCTTC,CASSEGSVPSAIYGYTF
-,TRBJ1-4,-,TRBV7-8,TGTGCCAGCAGCTTAGGTGGGACCACAACTAATGAAAAACTGTTTTTT,CASSLGGTTTNEKLFF
-,TRBJ2-4,-,TRBV7-8,TGTGCCAGCAGCTTTGGGGGAATTCAGTACTTC,CASSFGGIQYF
many,TRBJ2-7,TRBD1,TRBV6-2/TRBV6-3,TGTGCCAGCAGTTACGGCGGACAGGGCTACGAGCAGTACTTC,CASSYGGQGYEQYF
many,TRBJ2-4,-,TRBV6-2/TRBV6-3,TGTGCCAGCAGTTACTCGATGATGCGGCGGGTCCTAGCCAAAAACATTCAGTACTTC,CASSYSMMRRVLAKNIQYF
many,TRBJ2-7,-,TRBV2,TGTGCCAGCAGTGAGAGGGGGGGCCCCTACGAGCAGTACTTC,CASSERGGPYEQYF
many,TRBJ2-7,-,TRBV12-3/TRBV12-4,TGTGCCAGCAGTCCCTTACTAGTCGTCTACGAGCAGTACTTC,CASSPLLVVYEQYF
many,TRBJ2-7,TRBD2,TRBV5-6,TGTGCCAGCAGCTCATTACTAGCGGGACCCTACGAGCAGTACTTC,CASSSLLAGPYEQYF
many,TRBJ2-7,-,TRBV27,TGTGCCAGCAGTTATGCGGAGGACTACGAGCAGTACTTC,CASSYAEDYEQYF
many,TRBJ2-7,-,TRBV6-2/TRBV6-3,TGTGCCAGCAGTTACACCCAATCGGGGACCCACGAGCAGTACTTC,CASSYTQSGTHEQYF
many,TRBJ2-2,TRBD1,TRBV28,TGTGCCAGCAGTCTGGACAGGGGGCAGTCCGGGGAGCTGTTTTTT,CASSLDRGQSGELFF
many,TRBJ1-2,TRBD1,TRBV19,TGTGCCACCAGGGACAGGGACGGGGTCTATGGCTACACCTTC,CATRDRDGVYGYTF
many,TRBJ2-3,TRBD1,TRBV27,TGTGCCAGCAGTCCCCCGACAGGGGCGCTCACAGATACGCAGTATTTT,CASSPPTGALTDTQYF
many,TRBJ1-1,-,TRBV20-1,TGCAGTGCTAGAGAGTCCCGCCGAGGTACTGAAGCTTTCTTT,CSARESRRGTEAFF
many,TRBJ2-1,TRBD2,TRBV4-1,TGCGCCAGCAACGCGCGAAGCGGGAGCCCCAATGAGCAGTTCTTC,CASNARSGSPNEQFF
many,TRBJ2-7,-,TRBV4-2,TGTGCCAGCAGCCACGCCAGCGGTGTCTACGAGCAGTACTTC,CASSHASGVYEQYF
many,TRBJ2-2,TRBD2,TRBV7-9,TGTGCCAGCAGCCAACGCGCCGGGACTAGCGTCGCCGGGGAGCTGTTTTTT,CASSQRAGTSVAGELFF
many,TRBJ1-5,-,TRBV4-3,TGCGCCAGCAGCCAAGAGGCCTGGACAGAGGGCAATCAGCCCCAGCATTTT,CASSQEAWTEGNQPQHF
many,TRBJ1-1,-,TRBV13,TGTGCCAGCAGCGAAAAAAATATGAACACTGAAGCTTTCTTT,CASSEKNMNTEAFF
many,TRBJ2-7,-,TRBV6-2/TRBV6-3,TGTGCCAGCAGTTACGGGACCTCCTACGAGCAGTACTTC,CASSYGTSYEQYF
many,TRBJ2-2,-,TRBV29-1,TGCAGCGTTCCCAAGGGCGGGGAGCTGTTTTTT,CSVPKGGELFF
once,TRBJ2-3,TRBD2,TRBV12-3/TRBV12-4,TGTGCCAGCGGAATACATCCGGGACAGGGACTAGCGGGGGGCCCCACAGATACGCAGTATTTT,CASGIHPGQGLAGGPTDTQYF
many,TRBJ1-1,-,TRBV7-9,TGTGCCAGCAGCTTAGTCTCGGGGGGGGGGAACACTGAAGCTTTCTTT,CASSLVSGGGNTEAFF
many,TRBJ1-5,TRBD1,TRBV5-1,TGCGCCAGCAGCTTGGCCCTCTCAATTTCCCCTGGACAGGGCCCAAATCAGCCCCAGCATTTT,CASSLALSISPGQGPNQPQHF
medium-sized,TRBJ1-5,-,TRBV5-1,TGCGCCAGCAGCTGGGACCTTGGAGAGCCCCAGCATTTT,CASSWDLGEPQHF
few,TRBJ2-7,-,TRBV27,TGTGCCACCGCGATCGCGTGGCCCTACGAGCAGTACTTC,CATAIAWPYEQYF
many,TRBJ2-7,-,TRBV14,TGTGCCAGCAGCCACATTGGGACCGCGGATTTTTACGAGCAGTACTTC,CASSHIGTADFYEQYF
few,TRBJ1-5,TRBD1,TRBV28,TGTGCCAGCAGTCCCCTCGGGACAGGGGATCAGCCCCAGCATTTT,CASSPLGTGDQPQHF
many,TRBJ1-5,-,TRBV12-3/TRBV12-4,TGTGCCAGCAGTACAGGGTATGAGGACCATCAGCCCCAGCATTTT,CASSTGYEDHQPQHF
-,TRBJ1-2,-,TRBV20-1,TGCAGTGCGAGGGACGTTGGAGGCTATGGCTACACCTTC,CSARDVGGYGYTF
many,TRBJ2-7,-,TRBV5-6,TGTGCCAGCAGCCTCGCCGGGACGGTCTACGAGCAGTACTTC,CASSLAGTVYEQYF
many,TRBJ2-7,-,TRBV4-3,TGCGCCAGCAGCCAAGCTTTGCCCGGGGATTCTGTTTCCTACGAGCAGTACTTC,CASSQALPGDSVSYEQYF
many,TRBJ2-3,-,TRBV7-9,TGTGCCAGCAGCTTAGTGCTCACAGATACGCAGTATTTT,CASSLVLTDTQYF
many,TRBJ2-3,TRBD1,TRBV6-6,TGTGCCAGCAGTTATTTGATAACAGGGGGGACAGATACGCAGTATTTT,CASSYLITGGTDTQYF
many,TRBJ2-7,-,TRBV29-1,TGCAGCGCGGAGTACTCCTACGAGCAGTACTTC,CSAEYSYEQYF
many,TRBJ1-1,-,TRBV6-2/TRBV6-3,TGTGCCAGCAGTTACGTCCTAGGGATGAACACTGAAGCTTTCTTT,CASSYVLGMNTEAFF
many,TRBJ2-7,TRBD1,TRBV27,TGTGCCAGCAGTTACGCGGGACAGGTCTACGAGCAGTACTTC,CASSYAGQVYEQYF
many,TRBJ2-5,-,TRBV5-1,TGCGCCAGCAGCTTGGAAAGGGCCACCCAGTACTTC,CASSLERATQYF
many,TRBJ1-5,-,TRBV5-1,TGCGCCAGCAGCTTGGTGGAAAATAGCAATCAGCCCCAGCATTTT,CASSLVENSNQPQHF
many,TRBJ1-5,-,TRBV6-1,TGTGCCAGCAGTGAAGAGGGGTATAGCAATCAGCCCCAGCATTTT,CASSEEGYSNQPQHF
many,TRBJ2-7,-,TRBV13,TGTGCCAGCAGCCTTAGGGACTCGAGCTCCTACGAGCAGTACTTC,CASSLRDSSSYEQYF
medium-sized,TRBJ2-7,-,TRBV4-3,TGCGCCAGCAGCCAAGAGCGCAAGTACGAGCAGTACTTC,CASSQERKYEQYF
many,TRBJ2-7,-,TRBV29-1,TGCAGCGTTGAAGTCGGGGGGTCAGGGGGATCCTACGAGCAGTACTTC,CSVEVGGSGGSYEQYF
many,TRBJ2-3,TRBD2,TRBV7-9,TGTGCCAGCAGCGAGGGACGGGAGGGCCCCAGCACAGATACGCAGTATTTT,CASSEGREGPSTDTQYF